Presented here are 9 T cell receptor beta chains from one specimen sequenced in a study of shared clonotypes between healthy human individuals. Here immunoSEQ multiplex PCR was the method, and the copy in TCRdb shows in-frame clones only, minus some. The sample contains over 950,000 clones, approximately 80% of which appear only once. The sample comprised memory CD4+ T cells from PBMCs. Sample subset: CD45RA-negative fraction. These TCRs come from a man in his late teens or twenties in good health. Some clones in this sample may be carry-over from other donors' samples.

The rearrangement links TRBV29-1 to TRBJ2-3; perhaps TRBD2 as D (6 bases). Germline CDR1 and CDR2: SQVTM and ANQGSEA. The CDR3 covers 13 residues. Between the trimmed V and J ends, which lost 2 bases and 3 bases, there was a span of 9 bases. CDR3 in DNA: TGCAGCGTTGAACCCGGGAGTACAGATACGCAGTATTTT. Translated: CSVEPGSTDTQYF.

The V gene is TRBV6-5, the J gene TRBJ1-2; no firm D call. The germline V and J ends were trimmed by 4 bases and 4 bases, with 16 bases remaining between them. Germline V gene data show CDR1 as MNHEY and CDR2 as SVGAGI. The CDR3 runs to 15 residues. The CDR3 DNA reads as TGTGCCAGCAGTTTGCGTCCGGGGTTCGGCTATGGCTACACCTTC. Encoded protein: CASSLRPGFGYGYTF.

The V and J genes are TRBV30 and TRBJ1-2; 10 nucleotides line up with TRBD1. The length of the CDR3 is 16 residues. Trimming cost V 3 bases and J 2 bases; bases outside gene matches: 9. Looked up from germline, CDR1 is GTSNPN and CDR2 is SVGIG (reference sequence). The CDR3 sequence: CAWSGTGAFPNYGYTF. CDR3 DNA: TGTGCCTGGAGCGGGACAGGGGCGTTCCCAAACTATGGCTACACCTTC.

The table lists this clone with a few counts. V usage is TRBV6-1 and J usage is TRBJ1-2; 7 bases agree with TRBD1. This CDR3 is 13 amino acids long. Germline values: CDR1 MNHNS, CDR2 SASEGT. V shed 6 bases and J 3 bases; nucleotides not matched to a gene: 4. The CDR3 nucleotides are TGTGCCAGCAGGGGGACAGAGCACTATGGCTACACCTTC. It translates to CASRGTEHYGYTF.

This clone was observed a few times. The chain is built from TRBV6-5 and TRBJ2-3; D unresolved. The CDR3 sequence is 15 residues long. The ends were cut back, 6 bases at V and 3 bases at J, with 16 bases in the middle. Per germline, CDR1 MNHEY and CDR2 SVGAGI. Here the CDR3 DNA reads TGTGCCAGCAGACCAATAGAGATAAGTACAGATACGCAGTATTTT. As protein: CASRPIEISTDTQYF.

V is TRBV29-1 and J is TRBJ1-1, with 7 bases matching TRBD1. CDR1 is SQVTM, CDR2 ANQGSEA, per germline. The CDR3 is 13 residues long. V was pared by 0 bases and J by 6 bases, with 4 bases of the junction left unmatched. CDR3 sequence reads: CSVEDNQGAEAFF. In DNA, the CDR3 is TGCAGCGTTGAAGATAACCAGGGGGCTGAAGCTTTCTTT.

V is TRBV10-2 and J is TRBJ2-5; 9 nucleotides agree with TRBD2. Per germline, CDR1 WSHSY and CDR2 SAAADI. The CDR3 is 15 amino acids. V gave up 6 bases and J gave up 7 bases; unmatched junction bases: 12. CDR3 residues: CASSPGLAGEGTQYF. Here the CDR3 DNA reads TGCGCCAGCAGCCCCGGGTTAGCGGGAGAGGGGACCCAGTACTTC.

There are a few counts of this clone. The gene calls are TRBV5-1 and TRBJ1-5; TRBD1 is a possible D gene (6 bases). The CDR3 is 14 amino acids. V was cut by 0 bases and J by 6 bases, with 10 bases left in between. Germline loops: CDR1 SGHRS, CDR2 YFSETQ. CDR3: CASSLDGGGQPQHF. The CDR3, as DNA: TGCGCCAGCAGCTTGGATGGGGGCGGTCAGCCCCAGCATTTT.

This rearrangement joins TRBV18 to TRBJ1-2; TRBD1 matches 8 bases. The V gene end was trimmed by 0 bases and the J gene end by 8 bases; junction bases not matched to a gene: 5. The length of the CDR3 is 14 residues. From germline, CDR1 is KGHSH and CDR2 LQKENI. CDR3 in DNA: TGTGCCAGCTCACCACCGGACAGGGTATTGGGCTACACCTTC. This sequence encodes CASSPPDRVLGYTF.